The 25 T cell receptor beta chains below all came from one sample that was sequenced in a study of T cells in Graves' hyperthyroidism and ophthalmopathy. Amplified regions were TCR beta CDR3 sequences from RNA transcripts. Carried out on the TCR CDR3, a first-round RT-PCR used the HTBI primer set. In TCRdb, the multiplex PCR reads were re-called with MiXCR into one record per CDR3 protein. The sample contains about 640,000 distinct CDR3 sequences, 13% to 15% of which appear only once. The specimen was blood. The receptor source for this set is a woman aged 45-65 years with Graves' ophthalmopathy.

This clonotype was counted at least ten times. The chain employs TRBV6-2 or TRBV6-3 and TRBJ2-1; D unresolved. Trimming pared 3 bases from V and 7 bases from J, leaving 13 bases between. CDR3 length: 14 amino acids. Germline CDR1 is MNHEY and CDR2 is SVGEGT. The CDR3, as DNA: TGTGCCAGCAGTTATCAAGGCAGGCCGAATGAGCAGTTCTTC. This sequence encodes CASSYQGRPNEQFF.

The V gene is TRBV7-8, the J gene TRBJ2-2; 8 nucleotides line up with TRBD2. V trimming: 5 bases; J trimming: 1 base; junction bases outside the gene matches: 12. The CDR3 covers 18 residues. The germline V gene has CDR1 SGHVS and CDR2 FQNEAQ. The CDR3 DNA sequence: TGTGCCAGCAGCCCTAAGATGGCTAGCGGGTGGAACACCGGGGAGCTGTTTTTT. It codes for CASSPKMASGWNTGELFF.

The chain uses TRBV4-3 and TRBJ1-1, with D possibly matching TRBD1 (6 bases). Germline V CDR1 and CDR2: LGHNA, YSLEER. V was cut by 2 bases and J by 7 bases, with 11 bases left in between. This CDR3 is 13 amino acids long. CDR3: CASSQIVRGEAFF. CDR3 DNA sequence: TGCGCCAGCAGCCAAATCGTCAGGGGTGAAGCTTTCTTT.

The chain links TRBV29-1 to TRBJ1-1; D possibly corresponds to TRBD1 (6 bases). Germline loops: CDR1 SQVTM, CDR2 ANQGSEA. Trimming removed 5 bases at V and 1 base at J, with 11 bases between. CDR3 size: 13 residues. The CDR3 region is CSVRLTGNTEAFF. CDR3 coding DNA: TGCAGCGTTCGCCTGACAGGGAACACTGAAGCTTTCTTT.

This clonotype was seen a handful of times. CDR3 sequence (DNA): TGCAGCGCCACGCGGGGGGGGCCTGACTATGGCTACACCTTC. Protein sequence: CSATRGGPDYGYTF. V and J are TRBV29-1 and TRBJ1-2, with a tentative D call TRBD1 (6 bases). The CDR3 loop spans 14 amino acids. Between the trimmed V and J ends, which lost 7 bases and 3 bases, there was a span of 18 bases. Germline V gene lookup returns CDR1 SQVTM and CDR2 ANQGSEA. The full variable domain, its missing parts supplied by reference TRBV29-1 and TRBJ1-2, is SAVISQKPSRDICQRGTSLTIQCQVDSQVTMMFWYRQQPGQSLTLIATANQGSEATYESGFVIDKFPISRPNLTFSTLTVSNMSPEDSSIYLCSATRGGPDYGYTFGSGTRLTVV.

The chain links TRBV4-2 to TRBJ1-6; 7 nucleotides match TRBD1. The CDR3 length is 19 residues. Germline lookup yields CDR1 LGHNA and CDR2 YNFKEQ. Unmatched junction bases numbered 15, after V lost 7 bases and J lost 0 bases. The CDR3 nucleotides read TGTGCCAGCACGAACCGGGACAGTGGACTTAGCTCCTATAATTCACCCCTCCACTTT. This gives the protein CASTNRDSGLSSYNSPLHF.

This clonotype was found many times. J is TRBJ1-1 and V is TRBV20-1; possible D gene TRBD1, 6 bases. Germline V gives CDR1 DFQATT, CDR2 SNEGSKA (reference sequence). This CDR3 spans 12 amino acids. V was cut by 5 bases and J by 1 base, with 8 bases left in between. The CDR3 DNA reads TGCAGTGCTGTCAGGGGGAACACTGAAGCTTTCTTT. Its protein product is CSAVRGNTEAFF.

This clonotype was picked up one time. The V and J genes are TRBV5-8 and TRBJ2-3, with 14 bases aligning to TRBD2. This CDR3 has 14 amino acids. Germline V CDR1 and CDR2: SGHTS, YDEGEE. The junction had 3 bases not matched to a gene; V was cut back by 4 bases and J by 8 bases. In DNA form, the CDR3 reads TGTGCCAGCAGCCTAGGGACTAGCGGGAGTACGCAGTATTTT. Protein: CASSLGTSGSTQYF.

This clonotype was recorded many times. V and J are TRBV5-4 and TRBJ2-7; D is possibly TRBD1 (6 bases). Per the germline V gene, CDR1 is SGHNT and CDR2 is YYREEE (reference sequence). V was trimmed by 0 bases and J by 0 bases, leaving 19 bases between them. The CDR3 totals 18 residues. CDR3 protein: CASSLDGPWDKVSYEQYF. The CDR3 DNA is TGTGCCAGCAGCTTGGACGGGCCCTGGGACAAAGTCTCCTACGAGCAGTACTTC.

This clonotype was seen many times. This chain connects TRBV24-1 to TRBJ2-1; 8 bases agree with TRBD1. Germline CDR1 reads KGHDR; CDR2 reads SFDVKD. There are 18 residues in the CDR3. V gave up 5 bases and J gave up 7 bases; unmatched junction bases: 18. CDR3 bases: TGTGCCACCAGTGCACCTCCCGTGAGGGCCAGGGGGCATAATGAGCAGTTCTTC. Translated, it gives CATSAPPVRARGHNEQFF.

The chain couples TRBV5-1 to TRBJ2-2; 7 bases map to TRBD1. The ends lost 7 bases at V and 7 bases at J; junction bases unmatched: 16. The CDR3 loop spans 16 amino acids. Germline V gives CDR1 SGHRS, CDR2 YFSETQ. The CDR3 spells CASGHRQGVVIGELFF. The CDR3 DNA sequence: TGCGCCAGCGGCCATCGACAGGGTGTGGTTATCGGGGAGCTGTTTTTT.

This clonotype was counted at least ten times. The chain employs TRBV6-2 or TRBV6-3 and TRBJ1-5, with unresolved D. Germline V gene sequence: CDR1 MNHEY, CDR2 SVGEGT. This CDR3 contains 15 residues. V lost 0 bases and J 5 bases, leaving 11 bases between the germline ends. Here the CDR3 reads CASSYSILGHQPQHF. The CDR3 coding sequence is TGTGCCAGCAGTTACTCGATACTGGGTCATCAGCCCCAGCATTTT.

This clonotype was recorded many times. V gene TRBV15 combines with J gene TRBJ1-4; 9 bases are a match to TRBD1. CDR3 length equals 15 residues. Germline V gene sequence: CDR1 LNHNV, CDR2 YYDKDF (reference sequence). Germline trimming cut 2 bases from V and 8 bases from J; bases unmatched to any gene: 6. The CDR3 loop reads CATSRRDRESEKLFF. CDR3 coding DNA: TGTGCCACCAGCAGACGGGACAGGGAGTCGGAAAAACTGTTTTTT. Full variable domain (outside the CDR3, taken from reference TRBV15 and TRBJ1-4): DAMVIQNPRYQVTQFGKPVTLSCSQTLNHNVMYWYQQKSSQAPKLLFHYYDKDFNNEADTPDNFQSRRPNTSFCFLDIRSPGLGDTAMYLCATSRRDRESEKLFFGSGTQLSVL.

J is TRBJ2-3 and V is TRBV7-2; 13 bases match TRBD2. Germline values: CDR1 SGHTA, CDR2 FQGNSA. The CDR3 spans 16 residues. Trimming took 3 bases from V and 5 from J; bases not matched to a gene: 5. The CDR3 DNA reads as TGTGCCAGCAGCTTTGGACTAGCGGGAGACAAAGATACGCAGTATTTT. Translation: CASSFGLAGDKDTQYF. The whole variable domain, remainder taken from reference TRBV7-2 and TRBJ2-3, is GAGVSQSPSNKVTEKGKDVELRCDPISGHTALYWYRQSLGQGLEFLIYFQGNSAPDKSGLPSDRFSAERTGGSVSTLTIQRTQQEDSAVYLCASSFGLAGDKDTQYFGPGTRLTVL.

This clonotype was counted a few times. J is TRBJ2-7 and V is TRBV9, with D tentatively TRBD1 (6 bases). Trimming pared 1 base from V and 0 bases from J, leaving 11 bases between. The CDR3 covers 15 residues. CDR1 is SGDLS and CDR2 is YYNGEE in the germline V gene. The CDR3, as DNA: TGTGCCAGCAGCGTAACGGGACATTCCTCCTACGAGCAGTACTTC. This translates into CASSVTGHSSYEQYF.

This sequence joins TRBV28 and TRBJ2-7; TRBD2 matches 14 bases. Germline trimming cut 7 bases from V and 3 bases from J; bases unmatched to any gene: 5. Germline values: CDR1 MDHEN, CDR2 SYDVKM. The CDR3 contains 15 residues. CDR3 in amino acids: CASTTSGRAFYEQYF. CDR3 DNA: TGTGCCAGCACGACTAGCGGGAGGGCCTTCTACGAGCAGTACTTC.

The chain uses TRBV10-1 and TRBJ2-1; no reliable D call. Per the germline V gene, CDR1 is WNHNN and CDR2 is SYGVQD (reference sequence). Trimming took off 0 bases at V and 0 bases at J, with 6 bases between the two ends. The CDR3 spans 15 residues. The CDR3 DNA sequence: TGCGCCAGCAGTGAGTCCATCAGCTCCTACAATGAGCAGTTCTTC. It codes for CASSESISSYNEQFF.

This clonotype was observed a few times. The J gene is TRBJ1-4, the V gene TRBV6-2 or TRBV6-3; D perhaps matches TRBD1 (6 bases). The CDR3 covers 16 residues. The V gene's germline CDR1 is MNHEY and CDR2 SVGEGT. With 6 bases removed from V and 0 bases from J, the gap between germline ends came to 14 bases. Written as DNA, the CDR3 is TGTGCCAGCAGCCACCAAGGACAGCCAACTAATGAAAAACTGTTTTTT. As protein: CASSHQGQPTNEKLFF.

At least ten counts were recorded for this clonotype. The chain links TRBV28 to TRBJ2-7; 8 bases match TRBD1. With 6 bases clipped from V and 5 bases from J, the junction kept 6 bases outside the gene matches. The CDR3 length is 13 residues. The germline gives CDR1 MDHEN, CDR2 SYDVKM. The CDR3 protein is CASREQGVDEQYF. As DNA, the CDR3 is TGTGCCAGCAGGGAACAGGGGGTCGACGAGCAGTACTTC.

Many counts were recorded for this clonotype. This chain uses TRBV6-2 or TRBV6-3 with TRBJ2-7; the match to TRBD1 covers 7 bases. The CDR3 totals 12 residues. Germline V CDR1 and CDR2: MNHEY, SVGEGT. Unmatched junction bases numbered 4, after V lost 5 bases and J lost 6 bases. In DNA, the CDR3 is TGTGCCAGCAGTCTGGACAGGCGCGAGCAGTACTTC. As protein: CASSLDRREQYF.

This clonotype has at least ten counts. The chain combines TRBV20-1 with TRBJ2-3, with a tentative D call TRBD2 (6 bases). The ends were cut back, 0 bases at V and 2 bases at J, with 27 bases in the middle. From germline, CDR1 is DFQATT and CDR2 SNEGSKA (reference sequence). The CDR3 runs 20 residues. CDR3 in DNA: TGCAGTGCTAGAGATTTTTGGGGGAGGCAACGAGGAGACCTCACAGATACGCAGTATTTT. It translates to CSARDFWGRQRGDLTDTQYF.

This clonotype occurred many times. The chain is built from TRBV7-8 and TRBJ1-2; TRBD1 matches at 8 bases. The CDR3 has 14 amino acids. From germline, CDR1 is SGHVS and CDR2 FQNEAQ. The ends lost 1 base at V and 8 bases at J; junction bases unmatched: 6. The chain's CDR3 is CASSLDQGAQGYTF. The CDR3 bases are TGTGCCAGCAGCTTAGATCAGGGGGCTCAGGGCTACACCTTC. Complete variable domain (other parts from reference TRBV7-8 and TRBJ1-2): GAGVSQSPRYKVAKRGQDVALRCDPISGHVSLFWYQQALGQGPEFLTYFQNEAQLDKSGLPSDRFFAERPEGSVSTLKIQRTQQEDSAVYLCASSLDQGAQGYTFGSGTRLTVV.

This clonotype was seen a few times. The chain has TRBV7-3 and TRBJ2-2; D might be TRBD1 (6 bases). Germline CDR1 reads SGHTA; CDR2 reads FQGTGA. This CDR3 has 15 amino acids. V lost 5 bases to trimming and J lost 4 bases, with 14 bases between them. CDR3 sequence (DNA): TGTGCCAGCAGCCCCGCTAGCAGGGGCACCGGGGAGCTGTTTTTT. Translating it yields CASSPASRGTGELFF.

This clonotype was observed a handful of times. The gene calls are TRBV7-2 and TRBJ2-2; the match to TRBD2 covers 9 bases. This CDR3 is 15 amino acids long. Germline V gene data show CDR1 as SGHTA and CDR2 as FQGNSA. V was pared by 4 bases and J by 6 bases, with 6 bases of the junction left unmatched. This CDR3 reads CASSSTGTSSGELFF. CDR3 nucleotides: TGTGCCAGCAGCTCTACCGGGACTAGCTCCGGGGAGCTGTTTTTT.

This clonotype was seen ten or more times. CDR3 nucleotide sequence: TGTGCCAGCTCACCTGGGTACGGGTCCTACGAGCAGTACTTC. Protein: CASSPGYGSYEQYF. The chain recombines TRBV18 with TRBJ2-7; D not resolved. In germline, CDR1 is KGHSH, CDR2 LQKENI. Trimming took 3 bases from V and 1 from J, leaving 10 bases between them. CDR3 length: 14 amino acids.